This TCR beta chain was sequenced for a study of T-cell memory formation after mild COVID-19. Study-wide background: Among the donors, TCR clusters were largely specific to each donor.

Germline CDR1 and CDR2: SGHTA and FQGNSA. The CDR3 length is 12 residues. V was trimmed by 3 bases and J by 5 bases, leaving 7 bases between them. TCR alpha and TCR beta cDNA libraries carrying sample barcodes and UMIs were produced by 5'RACE using constant-segment primers. TCRdb independently ran MiXCR on the 5' RACE reads; one entry per CDR3 protein. This table has a few hundred thousand distinct CDR3 sequences, approximately 19% appearing once. In this sample, this clonotype turned up a few times. The source is a man between 18 and 29 years old who had mild COVID-19 (a few samples of this study predate the infection). Cell type and time point are not known. The source material was PBMCs or a T cell subset sorted from them (not recorded which). The V gene is TRBV7-2, the J gene TRBJ2-5; D ambiguous. CDR3 nucleotides: TGTGCCAGCAGCTTCCCTAGGGAGACCCAGTACTTC. Protein: CASSFPRETQYF.